Sequencing of this T cell receptor beta chain was carried out in a study of cytomegalovirus exposure and HLA in healthy donors. The PCR contained 60 Vbeta and 13 Jbeta primers. Method: immunoSEQ multiplex PCR; TCRdb's copy keeps in-frame clones and lacks some. The sample shows under 200,000 clones, 80% of them seen only once. This CDR3 region has 13 residues. Germline V gives CDR1 SGHVS, CDR2 FQNEAQ. Trimming took off 1 base at V and 10 bases at J, with 13 bases between the two ends. The TCR sequence derives from a man aged 25 to 45 in good health and CMV-seronegative. The sample comprised PBMCs. V is TRBV7-8 and J is TRBJ1-1; D gene ambiguous. As DNA, the CDR3 is TGTGCCAGCAGCTTAGTCCCCTCTAGTGGAGCTTTCTTT. Its protein product is CASSLVPSSGAFF.